The 19 T cell receptor beta chains presented below share a single source sample, sequenced in a study of cytomegalovirus exposure and HLA in healthy donors. The PCR ran on 60 Vbeta and 13 Jbeta primers. This table comes from immunoSEQ multiplex PCR, and its TCRdb copy is limited to in-frame clones, with some not included. The sample lists around 190,000 clones; 79% were seen once. Specimen: PBMCs. These receptors came from a woman aged 40 to 55 in good health and CMV-seronegative.

The rearrangement links TRBV20-1 to TRBJ2-5; no clear D gene. The ends were cut back, 6 bases at V and 1 base at J, with 6 bases in the middle. The germline CDR1 and CDR2 sequences are DFQATT and SNEGSKA (reference sequence). CDR3 length: 11 residues. Written as DNA, the CDR3 is TGCAGTGCGTCGTTCCAAGAGACCCAGTACTTC. Residues: CSASFQETQYF.

The chain links TRBV5-4 to TRBJ2-1, with TRBD2 identical over 13 bases. The germline V gene encodes CDR1 SGHNT and CDR2 YYREEE (reference sequence). The CDR3 covers 16 residues. V lost 7 bases to trimming and J lost 9 bases; unmatched junction nucleotides: 13. The CDR3 sequence is CASLRQTSGGASEQFF. Written as DNA, the CDR3 is TGTGCCAGCCTGCGCCAAACTAGCGGGGGGGCAAGTGAGCAGTTCTTC.

J is TRBJ1-2 and V is TRBV6-1, with 8 bases lining up with TRBD1. V gave up 8 bases and J gave up 3 bases; unmatched junction bases: 5. The CDR3 has 13 residues. Germline values: CDR1 MNHNS, CDR2 SASEGT. CDR3 DNA sequence: TGTGCCAGCTGGGACAGGTCTGACTATGGCTACACCTTC. As protein: CASWDRSDYGYTF.

This clone has a single count. J is TRBJ2-7 and V is TRBV5-1, with 7 bases lining up with TRBD1. The CDR3 runs to 13 residues. J gave up 2 bases and V 4 bases, and 3 bases lay outside the gene matches. Germline V lookup: CDR1 SGHRS, CDR2 YFSETQ. CDR3 sequence reads: CASSIQGTYEQYF. In DNA form, the CDR3 reads TGCGCCAGCAGCATACAGGGGACCTACGAGCAGTACTTC. Looking up the rest from reference TRBV5-1 and TRBJ2-7 gives the full variable domain: KAGVTQTPRYLIKTRGQQVTLSCSPISGHRSVSWYQQTPGQGLQFLFEYFSETQRNKGNFPGRFSGRQFSNSRSEMNVSTLELGDSALYLCASSIQGTYEQYFGPGTRLTVT.

The rearrangement joins TRBV7-8 to TRBJ2-7, with TRBD1 as a possible D gene (6 bases). The V gene lost 11 bases and the J gene lost 3 bases, with 26 bases spanning the gap. CDR3 length equals 16 residues. Germline V gene lookup returns CDR1 SGHVS and CDR2 FQNEAQ. The CDR3 bases are TGTGCCTCACAGCTTAACTCGGACAGCGCCTACTACGAGCAGTACTTC. Its translation is CASQLNSDSAYYEQYF.

This rearrangement joins TRBV6-5 to TRBJ2-3, with 13 bases lining up with TRBD2. Germline-derived CDR1 and CDR2 are MNHEY and SVGAGI. J was trimmed by 4 bases and V by 4 bases; bases with no gene match: 5. The CDR3 has 16 amino acids. Here the CDR3 reads CASSSRLAGGPDTQYF. CDR3 DNA sequence: TGTGCCAGCAGTTCACGACTAGCGGGGGGTCCAGATACGCAGTATTTT.

The chain has TRBV2 and TRBJ1-4, with D possibly being TRBD1 (5 bases). The germline V gene encodes CDR1 SNHLY and CDR2 FYNNEI. The CDR3 contains 13 residues. Trimming stripped 4 bases from V and 8 bases from J, with 11 bases between. Written as DNA, the CDR3 is TGTGCCAGCAGTGTCCAGGGTTGGGAAAAACTGTTTTTT. As protein: CASSVQGWEKLFF.

This clone was found a few times. Other nucleotide sequences in the sample specify the same CDR3. The chain joins TRBV5-1 to TRBJ1-4; D unresolved. Germline CDR1 reads SGHRS; CDR2 reads YFSETQ. V was clipped by 4 bases and J by 0 bases, with 7 bases between them. This CDR3 is built from 14 residues. The CDR3 nucleotides are TGCGCCAGCAGCCAAACAGCAACTAATGAAAAACTGTTTTTT. Protein product: CASSQTATNEKLFF.

There are a few counts of this clone. V gene TRBV5-4 combines with J gene TRBJ2-1, with TRBD2 as a possible D gene (6 bases). CDR3 length: 15 amino acids. The germline V and J ends were trimmed by 0 bases and 2 bases, with 9 bases remaining between them. Germline-derived CDR1 and CDR2 are SGHNT and YYREEE (reference sequence). The CDR3 region is CASSLAGVTYNEQFF. DNA of the CDR3: TGTGCCAGCAGCTTGGCGGGAGTAACCTACAATGAGCAGTTCTTC.

This chain connects TRBV2 to TRBJ1-4; the match to TRBD1 covers 8 bases. The germline CDR1 and CDR2 sequences are SNHLY and FYNNEI. With 5 bases clipped from V and 8 bases from J, the junction kept 7 bases outside the gene matches. The CDR3 runs 14 residues. In DNA form, the CDR3 reads TGTGCCAGCAGTAAAGGACAGGGCCGGGAAAAACTGTTTTTT. Translated, it gives CASSKGQGREKLFF. Complete variable domain (other parts from reference TRBV2 and TRBJ1-4): EPEVTQTPSHQVTQMGQEVILRCVPISNHLYFYWYRQILGQKVEFLVSFYNNEISEKSEIFDDQFSVERPDGSNFTLKIRSTKLEDSAMYFCASSKGQGREKLFFGSGTQLSVL.

J is TRBJ2-6 and V is TRBV19, with TRBD1 matching 7 bases. Unmatched junction bases numbered 8, after V lost 4 bases and J lost 2 bases. The CDR3 covers 17 residues. Germline V gene data show CDR1 as LNHDA and CDR2 as SQIVND (reference sequence). The CDR3 reads CASSTTGSGTGANVLTF. Written as DNA, the CDR3 is TGTGCCAGTAGTACGACAGGGTCGGGAACTGGGGCCAACGTCCTGACTTTC.

This clone has just one count. This chain joins TRBV4-2 and TRBJ2-1; TRBD2 agrees at 14 bases. The ends lost 4 bases at V and 9 bases at J; junction bases unmatched: 5. CDR1 is LGHNA and CDR2 is YNFKEQ in the germline V gene. This CDR3 comprises 15 residues. The CDR3 here is CASSPGLAGDAEQFF. The CDR3, as DNA: TGTGCCAGCAGCCCGGGACTAGCGGGAGACGCTGAGCAGTTCTTC.

The chain combines TRBV5-4 with TRBJ2-2, with 9 bases lining up with TRBD1. Germline-derived CDR1 and CDR2 are SGHNT and YYREEE (reference sequence). This CDR3 has 16 residues. J lost 0 bases, V lost 3 bases, and 3 bases had no gene match. As DNA, the CDR3 is TGTGCCAGCAGCTGGGGGACAGGGACGAACACCGGGGAGCTGTTTTTT. This translates into CASSWGTGTNTGELFF.

The chain joins TRBV9 to TRBJ2-1; TRBD2 agrees at 8 bases. The germline gives CDR1 SGDLS, CDR2 YYNGEE. This CDR3 spans 15 amino acids. V lost 4 bases, J lost 7 bases, and 10 bases stayed unmatched. This chain's CDR3 is CASSPLRGGLNEQFF. CDR3 nucleotide sequence: TGTGCCAGCAGCCCCCTCCGGGGGGGCTTGAATGAGCAGTTCTTC.

The chain combines TRBV14 with TRBJ2-7; the match to TRBD1 covers 10 bases. In germline, CDR1 is SGHDN, CDR2 FVKESK. V gave up 4 bases and J gave up 3 bases; unmatched junction bases: 12. CDR3 length equals 17 residues. The CDR3 region is CASSRWRSGQGSYEQYF. The CDR3 DNA sequence: TGTGCCAGCAGCCGCTGGCGGTCGGGACAGGGGAGCTACGAGCAGTACTTC.

This clone was counted once. The chain joins TRBV9 to TRBJ1-4, with TRBD1 matching 7 bases. This CDR3 has 15 amino acids. With V trimmed by 4 bases and J by 4 bases, 7 bases remained unmatched. Germline values: CDR1 SGDLS, CDR2 YYNGEE. The CDR3: CASSIGQVRNEKLFF. Written as DNA, the CDR3 is TGTGCCAGCAGCATCGGACAGGTTCGTAATGAAAAACTGTTTTTT.

In nucleotides, the CDR3 is TGTGCCACCAGCAGAGGCAGGGGTGTTGGAAACACCATATATTTT. Residues: CATSRGRGVGNTIYF. The V and J genes are TRBV15 and TRBJ1-3, with D perhaps TRBD1 (6 bases). CDR1 is LNHNV, CDR2 YYDKDF, per germline (reference sequence). Trimming took 1 base from V and 3 from J, leaving 10 bases between them. There are 15 residues in the CDR3.

This clone was detected only once. The J gene is TRBJ2-2, the V gene TRBV9; 7 bases are shared with TRBD1. Germline lookup yields CDR1 SGDLS and CDR2 YYNGEE. The trim removed 4 bases at V and 0 bases at J, leaving 3 bases unmatched. This CDR3 spans 15 amino acids. CDR3 nucleotides: TGTGCCAGCAGCCCGGACAGGCCGAACACCGGGGAGCTGTTTTTT. It is translated as CASSPDRPNTGELFF. The full variable domain, with the rest looked up from reference TRBV9 and TRBJ2-2, is DSGVTQTPKHLITATGQRVTLRCSPRSGDLSVYWYQQSLDQGLQFLIQYYNGEERAKGNILERFSAQQFPDLHSELNLSSLELGDSALYFCASSPDRPNTGELFFGEGSRLTVL.

This clone was counted only a few times. The chain combines TRBV27 with TRBJ2-5; possible D gene TRBD2, 6 bases. V lost 1 base, J lost 5 bases, and 11 bases lay in between. This CDR3 spans 14 amino acids. Germline V CDR1 and CDR2: MNHEY, SMNVEV (reference sequence). The CDR3 region has the DNA TGTGCCAGCAGTTTATTGTCTGGAGGGGAGACCCAGTACTTC. Residues: CASSLLSGGETQYF.